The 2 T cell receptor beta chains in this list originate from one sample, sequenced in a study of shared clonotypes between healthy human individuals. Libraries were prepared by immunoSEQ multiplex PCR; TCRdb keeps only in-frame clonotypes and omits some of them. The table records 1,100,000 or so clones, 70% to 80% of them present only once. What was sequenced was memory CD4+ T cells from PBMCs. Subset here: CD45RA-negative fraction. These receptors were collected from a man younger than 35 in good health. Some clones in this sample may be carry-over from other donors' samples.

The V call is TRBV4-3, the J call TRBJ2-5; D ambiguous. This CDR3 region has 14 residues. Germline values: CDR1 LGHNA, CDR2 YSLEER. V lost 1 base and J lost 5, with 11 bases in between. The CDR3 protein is CASSQGPGRETQYF. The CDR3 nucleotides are TGCGCCAGCAGCCAAGGACCCGGTCGGGAGACCCAGTACTTC.

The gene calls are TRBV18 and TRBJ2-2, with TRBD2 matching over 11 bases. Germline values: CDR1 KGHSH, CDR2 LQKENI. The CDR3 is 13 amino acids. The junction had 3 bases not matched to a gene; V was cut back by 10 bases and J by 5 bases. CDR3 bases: TGTGCCACCGGACTAGCGGGTACCGGGGAGCTGTTTTTT. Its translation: CATGLAGTGELFF.